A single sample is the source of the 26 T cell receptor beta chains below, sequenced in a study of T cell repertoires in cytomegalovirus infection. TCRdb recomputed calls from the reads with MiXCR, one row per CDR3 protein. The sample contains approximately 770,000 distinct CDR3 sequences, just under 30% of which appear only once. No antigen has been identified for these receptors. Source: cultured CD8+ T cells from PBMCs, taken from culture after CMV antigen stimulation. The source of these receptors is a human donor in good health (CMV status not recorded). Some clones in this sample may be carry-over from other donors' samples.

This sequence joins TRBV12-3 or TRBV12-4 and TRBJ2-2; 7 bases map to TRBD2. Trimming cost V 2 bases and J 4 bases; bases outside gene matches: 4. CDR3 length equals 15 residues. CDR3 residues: CASSLYGEGTGELFF. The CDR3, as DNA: TGTGCCAGCAGTTTATACGGGGAGGGCACCGGGGAGCTGTTTTTT.

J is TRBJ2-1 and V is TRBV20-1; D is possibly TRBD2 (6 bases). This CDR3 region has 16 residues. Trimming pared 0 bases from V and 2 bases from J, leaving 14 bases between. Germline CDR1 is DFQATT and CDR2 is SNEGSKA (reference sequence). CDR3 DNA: TGCAGTGCTAGAGATCGGGCTAGCGCGGCCTACAATGAGCAGTTCTTC. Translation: CSARDRASAAYNEQFF.

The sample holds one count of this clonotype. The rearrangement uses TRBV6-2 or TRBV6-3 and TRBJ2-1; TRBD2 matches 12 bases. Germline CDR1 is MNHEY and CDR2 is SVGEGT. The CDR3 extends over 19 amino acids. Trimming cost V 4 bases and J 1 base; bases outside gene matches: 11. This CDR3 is CASSSSSGGAFRSYNEQFF. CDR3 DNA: TGTGCCAGCAGTTCTTCTAGCGGGGGGGCCTTTAGATCCTACAATGAGCAGTTCTTC.

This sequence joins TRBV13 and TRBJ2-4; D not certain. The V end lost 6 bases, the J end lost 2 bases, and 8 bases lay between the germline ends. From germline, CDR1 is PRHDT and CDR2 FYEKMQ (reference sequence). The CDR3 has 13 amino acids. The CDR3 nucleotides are TGTGCCAGCAGTAAGGCGTCCAAAAACATTCAGTACTTC. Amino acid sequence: CASSKASKNIQYF.

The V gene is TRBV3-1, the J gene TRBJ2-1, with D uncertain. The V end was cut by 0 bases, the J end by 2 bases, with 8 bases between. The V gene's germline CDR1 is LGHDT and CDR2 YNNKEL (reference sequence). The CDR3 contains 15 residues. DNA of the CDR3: TGTGCCAGCAGCCAAGATATTAGCCCCTACAATGAGCAGTTCTTC. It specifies CASSQDISPYNEQFF.

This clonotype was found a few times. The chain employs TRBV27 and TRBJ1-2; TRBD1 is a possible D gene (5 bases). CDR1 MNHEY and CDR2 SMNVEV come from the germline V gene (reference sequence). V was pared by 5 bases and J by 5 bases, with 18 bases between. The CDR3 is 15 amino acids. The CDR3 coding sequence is TGTGCCAGCAGTCCCCCGGGGCTTATAGGGTATGGCTACACCTTC. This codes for CASSPPGLIGYGYTF.

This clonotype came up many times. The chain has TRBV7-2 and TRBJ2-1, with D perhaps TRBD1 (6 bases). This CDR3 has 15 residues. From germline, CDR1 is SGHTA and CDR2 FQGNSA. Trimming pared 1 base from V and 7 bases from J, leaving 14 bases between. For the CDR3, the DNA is TGTGCCAGCAGCTTAGTGGGCCAGGGGACAAATGAGCAGTTCTTC. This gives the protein CASSLVGQGTNEQFF.

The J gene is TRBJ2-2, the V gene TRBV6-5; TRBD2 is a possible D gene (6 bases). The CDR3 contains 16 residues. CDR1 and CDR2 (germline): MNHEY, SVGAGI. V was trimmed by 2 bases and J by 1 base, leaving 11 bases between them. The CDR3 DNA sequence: TGTGCCAGCAGTTACGATGGAGCGGGGAACACCGGGGAGCTGTTTTTT. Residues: CASSYDGAGNTGELFF.

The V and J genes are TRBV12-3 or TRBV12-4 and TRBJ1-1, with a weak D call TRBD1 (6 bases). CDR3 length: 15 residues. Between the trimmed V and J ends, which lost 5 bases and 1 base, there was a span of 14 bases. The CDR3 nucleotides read TGTGCCAGCAGTCCCTCGGGGGCAGGGAACACTGAAGCTTTCTTT. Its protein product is CASSPSGAGNTEAFF.

In DNA form, the CDR3 reads TGTGCCAGCAGCTTGAGCAAAAGGGCGAACACCGGGGAGCTGTTTTTT. Amino acids: CASSLSKRANTGELFF. This chain connects TRBV5-6 to TRBJ2-2, with D uncertain. The germline CDR1 and CDR2 sequences are SGHDT and YYEEEE. V lost 1 base, J lost 0 bases, and 10 bases lay in between. The CDR3 is made up of 16 amino acids.

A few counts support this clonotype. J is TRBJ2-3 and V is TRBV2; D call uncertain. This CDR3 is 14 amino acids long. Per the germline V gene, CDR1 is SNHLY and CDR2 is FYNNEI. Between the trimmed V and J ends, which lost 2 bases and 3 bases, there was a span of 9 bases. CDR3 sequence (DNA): TGTGCCAGCAGTGAAAAGGACGGGACAGATACGCAGTATTTT. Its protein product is CASSEKDGTDTQYF.

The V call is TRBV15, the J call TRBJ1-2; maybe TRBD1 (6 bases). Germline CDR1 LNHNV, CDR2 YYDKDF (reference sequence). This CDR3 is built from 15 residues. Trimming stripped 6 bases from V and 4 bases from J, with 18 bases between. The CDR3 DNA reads TGTGCCACCAGGCCAAGGGGGGAACTGGGCTATGGCTACACCTTC. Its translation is CATRPRGELGYGYTF.

The CDR3 nucleotides are TGTGCCAGCACCTTCGACAGGGTTGACTATGGCTACACCTTC. Protein sequence: CASTFDRVDYGYTF. This sequence joins TRBV6-6 and TRBJ1-2, with TRBD1 matching 7 bases. The V gene end was trimmed by 7 bases and the J gene end by 3 bases; junction bases not matched to a gene: 8. The V gene's germline CDR1 is MNHNY and CDR2 SVGAGI (reference sequence). The CDR3 is 14 residues long.

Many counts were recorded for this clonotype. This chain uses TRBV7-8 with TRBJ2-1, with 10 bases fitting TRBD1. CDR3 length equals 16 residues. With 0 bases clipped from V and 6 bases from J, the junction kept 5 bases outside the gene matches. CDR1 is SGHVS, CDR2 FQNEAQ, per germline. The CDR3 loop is CASSLAGTGAVNEQFF. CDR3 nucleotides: TGTGCCAGCAGCTTAGCAGGGACAGGGGCGGTCAATGAGCAGTTCTTC. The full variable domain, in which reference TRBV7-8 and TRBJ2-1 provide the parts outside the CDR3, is GAGVSQSPRYKVAKRGQDVALRCDPISGHVSLFWYQQALGQGPEFLTYFQNEAQLDKSGLPSDRFFAERPEGSVSTLKIQRTQQEDSAVYLCASSLAGTGAVNEQFFGPGTRLTVL.

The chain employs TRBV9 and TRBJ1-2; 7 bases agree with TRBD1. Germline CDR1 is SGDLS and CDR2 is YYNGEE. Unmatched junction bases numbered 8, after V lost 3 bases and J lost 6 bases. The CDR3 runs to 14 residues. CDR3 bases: TGTGCCAGCAGCGCGGACAGGTTACTTGATGGCTACACCTTC. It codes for CASSADRLLDGYTF.

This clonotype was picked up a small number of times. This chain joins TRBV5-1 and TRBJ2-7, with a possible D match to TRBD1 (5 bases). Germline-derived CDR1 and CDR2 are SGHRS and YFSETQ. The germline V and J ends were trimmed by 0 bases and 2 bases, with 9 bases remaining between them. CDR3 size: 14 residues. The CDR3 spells CASSLGPDTYEQYV. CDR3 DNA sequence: TGCGCCAGCAGCTTGGGGCCGGACACCTACGAGCAGTACGTC.

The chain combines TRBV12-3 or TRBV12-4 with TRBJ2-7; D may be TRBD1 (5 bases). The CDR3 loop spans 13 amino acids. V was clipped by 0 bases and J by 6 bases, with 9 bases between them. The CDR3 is CASSLARGAEQYV. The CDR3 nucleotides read TGTGCCAGCAGTTTAGCGCGTGGGGCCGAGCAGTACGTC.

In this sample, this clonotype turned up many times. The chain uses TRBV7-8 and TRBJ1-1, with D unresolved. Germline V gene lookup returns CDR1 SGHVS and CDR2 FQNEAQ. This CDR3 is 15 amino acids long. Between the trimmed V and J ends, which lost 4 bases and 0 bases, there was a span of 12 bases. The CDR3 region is CASSSQRAMNTEAFF. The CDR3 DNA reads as TGTGCCAGCAGCTCCCAGAGAGCCATGAACACTGAAGCTTTCTTT. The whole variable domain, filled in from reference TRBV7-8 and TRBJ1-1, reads GAGVSQSPRYKVAKRGQDVALRCDPISGHVSLFWYQQALGQGPEFLTYFQNEAQLDKSGLPSDRFFAERPEGSVSTLKIQRTQQEDSAVYLCASSSQRAMNTEAFFGQGTRLTVV.

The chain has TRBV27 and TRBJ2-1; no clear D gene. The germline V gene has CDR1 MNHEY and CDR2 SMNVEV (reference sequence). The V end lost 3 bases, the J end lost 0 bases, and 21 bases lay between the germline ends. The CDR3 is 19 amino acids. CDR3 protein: CASSLTSFAADSSYNEQFF. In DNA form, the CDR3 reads TGTGCCAGCAGTTTGACCTCCTTTGCGGCTGATAGCTCCTACAATGAGCAGTTCTTC.

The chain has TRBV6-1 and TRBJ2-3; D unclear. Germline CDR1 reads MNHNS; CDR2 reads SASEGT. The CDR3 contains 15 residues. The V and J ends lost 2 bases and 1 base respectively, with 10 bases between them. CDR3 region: CASSERVIRTDTQYF. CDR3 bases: TGTGCCAGCAGTGAAAGGGTTATCCGCACAGATACGCAGTATTTT.

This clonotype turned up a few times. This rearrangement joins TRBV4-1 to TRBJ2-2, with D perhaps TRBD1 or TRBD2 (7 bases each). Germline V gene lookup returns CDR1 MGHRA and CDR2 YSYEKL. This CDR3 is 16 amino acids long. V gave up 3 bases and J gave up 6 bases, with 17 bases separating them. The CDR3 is CASSHLTGRVAGELFF. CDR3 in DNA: TGCGCCAGCAGCCACCTGACAGGGAGGGTAGCCGGGGAGCTGTTTTTT.

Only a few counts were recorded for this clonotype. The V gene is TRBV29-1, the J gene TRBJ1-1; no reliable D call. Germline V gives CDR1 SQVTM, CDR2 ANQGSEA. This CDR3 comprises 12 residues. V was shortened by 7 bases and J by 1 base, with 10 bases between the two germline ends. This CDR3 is CSALRQNTEAFF. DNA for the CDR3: TGCAGCGCGCTCCGCCAGAACACTGAAGCTTTCTTT.

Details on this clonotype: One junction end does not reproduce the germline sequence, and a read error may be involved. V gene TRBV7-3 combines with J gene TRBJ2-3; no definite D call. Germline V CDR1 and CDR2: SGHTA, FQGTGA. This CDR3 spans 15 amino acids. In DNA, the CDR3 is TGTGCCAGCAACTTAATCCCAGCCGTCGAGGATACGCAGTATTTT. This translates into CASNLIPAVEDTQYF.

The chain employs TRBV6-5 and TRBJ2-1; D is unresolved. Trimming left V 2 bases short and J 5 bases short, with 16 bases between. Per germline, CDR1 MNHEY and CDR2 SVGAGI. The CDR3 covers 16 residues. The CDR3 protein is CASSYPGQTPDNEQFF. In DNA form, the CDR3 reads TGTGCCAGCAGTTACCCCGGCCAGACTCCTGACAATGAGCAGTTCTTC.

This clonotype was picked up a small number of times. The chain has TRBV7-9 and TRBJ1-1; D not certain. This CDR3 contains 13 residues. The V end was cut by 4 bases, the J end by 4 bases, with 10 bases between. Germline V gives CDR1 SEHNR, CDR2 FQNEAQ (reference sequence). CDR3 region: CASSYPRGTEAFF. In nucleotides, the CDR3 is TGTGCCAGCAGCTACCCTCGGGGCACTGAAGCTTTCTTT.

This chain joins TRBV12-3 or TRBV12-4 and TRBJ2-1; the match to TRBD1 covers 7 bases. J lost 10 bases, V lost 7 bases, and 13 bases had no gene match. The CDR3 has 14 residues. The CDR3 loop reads CASTGAGGVREQFF. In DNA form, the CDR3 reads TGTGCCAGCACAGGGGCAGGGGGAGTGAGGGAGCAGTTCTTC.